Listed below are T cell receptor beta chains from one sample, sequenced in a study of shared clonotypes between healthy human individuals. Libraries were prepared by immunoSEQ multiplex PCR; TCRdb keeps only in-frame clonotypes and omits some of them. The sample has some 2,100,000 clones; about 92% are singletons. Sequencing was performed on naive CD8+ T cells from PBMCs. The receptors stem from a man between 18 and 35 years old in good health. Some clones in this sample may be carry-over from other donors' samples. Each CDR3 is given with its conserved first and last residue. The D gene is left open where the match is weak. The size entry is marked missing in some rows and otherwise reads once, few, many or a size class.

clone size: -; J gene: TRBJ2-1; V gene: TRBV5-5; D gene: -; CDR3 protein: CASSGGTAAQFF; CDR3 DNA: TGTGCCAGCAGCGGGGGGACAGCCGCCCAGTTCTTC
clone size: -; J gene: TRBJ1-2; V gene: TRBV28; D gene: -; CDR3 protein: CASSSTGFHTF; CDR3 DNA: TGTGCCAGCAGTTCGACAGGTTTCCACACCTTC
clone size: -; J gene: TRBJ2-5; V gene: TRBV7-3; D gene: -; CDR3 protein: CASSLLAGGGETQYF; CDR3 DNA: TGTGCCAGCAGCTTACTGGCAGGAGGGGGAGAGACCCAGTACTTC
clone size: -; J gene: TRBJ2-4; V gene: TRBV5-8; D gene: -; CDR3 protein: CASSLGSQPDIQYF; CDR3 DNA: TGTGCCAGCAGCTTGGGTTCCCAGCCGGACATTCAGTACTTC
clone size: -; J gene: TRBJ2-7; V gene: TRBV2; D gene: TRBD2; CDR3 protein: CASRSPSGGYLEQYF; CDR3 DNA: TGTGCCAGCAGGAGTCCTAGCGGGGGTTACCTCGAGCAGTACTTC
clone size: -; J gene: TRBJ2-2; V gene: TRBV5-1; D gene: TRBD2; CDR3 protein: CASSLGASGRFAGELFF; CDR3 DNA: TGCGCCAGCAGCTTGGGGGCTAGCGGGAGGTTCGCCGGGGAGCTGTTTTTT
clone size: -; J gene: TRBJ2-7; V gene: TRBV2; D gene: -; CDR3 protein: CASSEWGSSYEQYF; CDR3 DNA: TGTGCCAGCAGTGAATGGGGGAGCTCCTACGAGCAGTACTTC
clone size: -; J gene: TRBJ1-5; V gene: TRBV30; D gene: -; CDR3 protein: CAWSVPQGNQPQHF; CDR3 DNA: TGTGCCTGGAGTGTACCCCAGGGCAATCAGCCCCAGCATTTT
clone size: -; J gene: TRBJ1-2; V gene: TRBV27; D gene: -; CDR3 protein: CASSLSGTYGYTF; CDR3 DNA: TGTGCCAGCAGTTTATCGGGGACCTATGGCTACACCTTC
clone size: -; J gene: TRBJ2-1; V gene: TRBV29-1; D gene: -; CDR3 protein: CSAFDLAIHSYNEQFF; CDR3 DNA: TGCAGCGCCTTTGACTTAGCAATCCACTCCTACAATGAGCAGTTCTTC
clone size: -; J gene: TRBJ2-2; V gene: TRBV30; D gene: -; CDR3 protein: CAWKAKNTGELFF; CDR3 DNA: TGTGCCTGGAAGGCCAAAAACACCGGGGAGCTGTTTTTT
clone size: -; J gene: TRBJ2-2; V gene: TRBV27; D gene: -; CDR3 protein: CASSPLASGELFF; CDR3 DNA: TGTGCCAGCAGTCCTCTAGCGTCCGGGGAGCTGTTTTTT
clone size: -; J gene: TRBJ1-2; V gene: TRBV10-1; D gene: -; CDR3 protein: CASSEGYTF; CDR3 DNA: TGCGCCAGCAGTGAGGGCTACACCTTC
clone size: -; J gene: TRBJ1-2; V gene: TRBV27; D gene: -; CDR3 protein: CASSLSRGGYGYTF; CDR3 DNA: TGTGCCAGCAGTTTATCTCGGGGCGGCTATGGCTACACCTTC
clone size: -; J gene: TRBJ2-7; V gene: TRBV30; D gene: -; CDR3 protein: CAWSPLGRSGEQYF; CDR3 DNA: TGTGCCTGGAGCCCCTTAGGAAGATCCGGCGAGCAGTACTTC
clone size: -; J gene: TRBJ2-7; V gene: TRBV7-9; D gene: TRBD1; CDR3 protein: CASSAKRRGQGVYEQYF; CDR3 DNA: TGTGCCAGCAGCGCCAAGCGCCGGGGACAGGGGGTTTACGAGCAGTACTTC
clone size: -; J gene: TRBJ1-5; V gene: TRBV5-1; D gene: TRBD1; CDR3 protein: CASSLEGGYQPQHF; CDR3 DNA: TGCGCCAGCAGCTTGGAAGGGGGCTATCAGCCCCAGCATTTT
clone size: -; J gene: TRBJ2-1; V gene: TRBV9; D gene: -; CDR3 protein: CASSVSRAGRNSYNEQFF; CDR3 DNA: TGTGCCAGCAGCGTTAGTAGGGCGGGGCGGAACTCCTACAATGAGCAGTTCTTC
clone size: -; J gene: TRBJ2-5; V gene: TRBV19; D gene: TRBD1; CDR3 protein: CASSKPGQGFKKTQYF; CDR3 DNA: TGTGCCAGTAGTAAACCGGGACAGGGGTTTAAGAAGACCCAGTACTTC
clone size: -; J gene: TRBJ1-4; V gene: TRBV7-9; D gene: -; CDR3 protein: CASSLTPAVNEKLFF; CDR3 DNA: TGTGCCAGCAGCTTAACACCGGCAGTTAATGAAAAACTGTTTTTT
clone size: -; J gene: TRBJ2-3; V gene: TRBV9; D gene: -; CDR3 protein: CASSPPRVGTDTQYF; CDR3 DNA: TGTGCCAGCAGCCCCCCCAGGGTTGGCACAGATACGCAGTATTTT
clone size: -; J gene: TRBJ1-1; V gene: TRBV29-1; D gene: -; CDR3 protein: CSVLFAGGEPEAFF; CDR3 DNA: TGCAGCGTTCTCTTCGCGGGGGGCGAACCTGAAGCTTTCTTT
clone size: -; J gene: TRBJ1-5; V gene: TRBV27; D gene: -; CDR3 protein: CASSLGGYSNQPQHF; CDR3 DNA: TGTGCCAGCAGTTTGGGCGGATATAGCAATCAGCCCCAGCATTTT
clone size: -; J gene: TRBJ2-4; V gene: TRBV9; D gene: TRBD2; CDR3 protein: CASSAGLARDIQYF; CDR3 DNA: TGTGCCAGCAGCGCCGGACTAGCGAGGGACATTCAGTACTTC
clone size: once; J gene: TRBJ2-7; V gene: TRBV7-2; D gene: TRBD2; CDR3 protein: CASSVGLAGGAEQYF; CDR3 DNA: TGTGCCAGCAGCGTCGGACTAGCGGGAGGTGCCGAGCAGTACTTC
clone size: -; J gene: TRBJ1-6; V gene: TRBV28; D gene: -; CDR3 protein: CASTTPRAYNSPLHF; CDR3 DNA: TGTGCCAGCACCACCCCCCGTGCCTATAATTCACCCCTCCACTTT
clone size: -; J gene: TRBJ1-5; V gene: TRBV7-9; D gene: -; CDR3 protein: CASSLSGKGSNQPQHF; CDR3 DNA: TGTGCCAGCAGCTTATCAGGGAAGGGAAGCAATCAGCCCCAGCATTTT
clone size: once; J gene: TRBJ2-7; V gene: TRBV27; D gene: -; CDR3 protein: CASSLSRHRGLYEQYF; CDR3 DNA: TGTGCCAGCAGTTTATCTCGTCACAGGGGACTATACGAGCAGTACTTC
clone size: -; J gene: TRBJ2-7; V gene: TRBV7-2; D gene: -; CDR3 protein: CASSQQGGLGSEQYF; CDR3 DNA: TGTGCCAGCAGCCAGCAGGGGGGGCTGGGCAGCGAGCAGTACTTC
clone size: -; J gene: TRBJ2-7; V gene: TRBV25-1; D gene: TRBD1; CDR3 protein: CASSQGELTYEQYF; CDR3 DNA: TGTGCCAGCAGCCAGGGGGAACTTACCTACGAGCAGTACTTC
clone size: -; J gene: TRBJ2-5; V gene: TRBV5-6; D gene: -; CDR3 protein: CASSLEWQIQETQYF; CDR3 DNA: TGTGCCAGCAGCTTGGAGTGGCAGATCCAAGAGACCCAGTACTTC
clone size: -; J gene: TRBJ1-5; V gene: TRBV10-3; D gene: TRBD1; CDR3 protein: CATRPGQVRSNQPQHF; CDR3 DNA: TGTGCCACCCGTCCGGGACAGGTTCGGAGCAATCAGCCCCAGCATTTT
clone size: -; J gene: TRBJ2-7; V gene: TRBV4-1; D gene: TRBD2; CDR3 protein: CASSRPGSGDYEQYF; CDR3 DNA: TGCGCCAGCAGCCGACCGGGTAGCGGGGACTACGAGCAGTACTTC
clone size: -; J gene: TRBJ2-7; V gene: TRBV7-3; D gene: -; CDR3 protein: CASSLTGGMSYEQYF; CDR3 DNA: TGTGCCAGCAGCTTAACGGGCGGGATGAGCTACGAGCAGTACTTC
clone size: -; J gene: TRBJ2-7; V gene: TRBV7-9; D gene: -; CDR3 protein: CASSLGLTNEQYF; CDR3 DNA: TGTGCCAGCAGCTTAGGTCTCACGAACGAGCAGTACTTC
clone size: -; J gene: TRBJ2-1; V gene: TRBV27; D gene: -; CDR3 protein: CASSLGRRIF; CDR3 DNA: TGTGCCAGCAGTTTAGGGAGGAGAATCTTC
clone size: -; J gene: TRBJ1-1; V gene: TRBV7-9; D gene: -; CDR3 protein: CASSLGGLNTEAFF; CDR3 DNA: TGTGCCAGCAGCTTAGGGGGACTGAACACTGAAGCTTTCTTT
clone size: -; J gene: TRBJ2-5; V gene: TRBV28; D gene: TRBD2; CDR3 protein: CASSGHLAVYQETQYF; CDR3 DNA: TGTGCCAGCAGTGGCCACCTAGCGGTCTACCAAGAGACCCAGTACTTC
clone size: -; J gene: TRBJ1-6; V gene: TRBV2; D gene: -; CDR3 protein: CASSDETGRNSPLHF; CDR3 DNA: TGTGCCAGCAGTGACGAGACAGGCCGGAATTCACCCCTCCACTTT
clone size: -; J gene: TRBJ2-1; V gene: TRBV27; D gene: -; CDR3 protein: CASSPFPVSYNEQFF; CDR3 DNA: TGTGCCAGCAGTCCCTTTCCGGTTTCCTACAATGAGCAGTTCTTC
clone size: -; J gene: TRBJ2-4; V gene: TRBV6-5; D gene: -; CDR3 protein: CASSPGVLAKNIQYF; CDR3 DNA: TGTGCCAGCAGCCCGGGCGTACTAGCCAAAAACATTCAGTACTTC
clone size: -; J gene: TRBJ2-1; V gene: TRBV19; D gene: -; CDR3 protein: CASSLSLRSGASNEQFF; CDR3 DNA: TGTGCCAGTAGTCTCTCGCTCCGAAGTGGGGCGAGTAATGAGCAGTTCTTC
clone size: -; J gene: TRBJ2-1; V gene: TRBV14; D gene: -; CDR3 protein: CASSQDLVSPAERFVEQFF; CDR3 DNA: TGTGCCAGCAGCCAAGATTTGGTTTCTCCCGCCGAAAGATTCGTGGAGCAGTTCTTC
clone size: -; J gene: TRBJ2-3; V gene: TRBV27; D gene: TRBD1; CDR3 protein: CASSLGQGATTQYF; CDR3 DNA: TGTGCCAGCAGTCTGGGACAGGGCGCAACTACGCAGTATTTT
clone size: -; J gene: TRBJ2-5; V gene: TRBV19; D gene: -; CDR3 protein: CASKRAGQETQYF; CDR3 DNA: TGTGCCAGTAAGCGAGCAGGACAAGAGACCCAGTACTTC
clone size: -; J gene: TRBJ2-1; V gene: TRBV6-6; D gene: TRBD1; CDR3 protein: CATSGTVYNEQFF; CDR3 DNA: TGTGCCACCTCCGGGACAGTGTACAATGAGCAGTTCTTC
clone size: -; J gene: TRBJ2-1; V gene: TRBV9; D gene: -; CDR3 protein: CASSGRTSRDYNEQFF; CDR3 DNA: TGTGCCAGCAGCGGGCGAACATCTAGGGACTACAATGAGCAGTTCTTC
clone size: -; J gene: TRBJ2-7; V gene: TRBV6-1; D gene: TRBD1; CDR3 protein: CASSDAGTGLYEQYF; CDR3 DNA: TGTGCCAGCAGTGATGCTGGGACAGGCCTCTACGAGCAGTACTTC